The entry that follows covers one T cell receptor beta chain sequence. No antigen is known for it. Before the COVID-19 pandemic, during about 2010-2018, CD4+ T cells were taken from unexposed donors. CD4+ T cells were isolated from the cells after around 9 days of culture. Cultures held 2 million to 2.5 million PBMCs per well with roughly 10 IU/ml IL-2. The data were produced by immunoSEQ multiplex PCR, yet TCRdb's version contains in-frame clones alone and is incomplete. The sample holds around 11,000 clones, 84% seen once. The source of the sample is a study of CD4 T cells in relation to SARS-CoV-2 and coronaviruses. Study details: PBMCs were cultured with antigen for approximately nine days before TCR beta sequencing. The negative reference was HIV-1 Nef peptide pool or peptide-free culture. Study-level results: About 65% of donors had memory CD4+ clonotypes crossrecognizing SARS-CoV-2 and common cold coronavirus spike.

The CDR3 spans 16 residues. Trimming took 6 bases from V and 0 from J, leaving 13 bases between them. Germline CDR1 and CDR2: SGHRS and YFSETQ. This chain links TRBV5-1 with TRBJ2-6; perhaps TRBD1 as D (6 bases). The clonotype comes from a human donor in good health. The sequenced material came from CD4+ T cells from PBMCs, cultured in vitro. The CDR3 bases are TGCGCCAGCACCGGGACACCCGACTCTGGGGCCAACGTCCTGACTTTC. Translation gives CASTGTPDSGANVLTF.